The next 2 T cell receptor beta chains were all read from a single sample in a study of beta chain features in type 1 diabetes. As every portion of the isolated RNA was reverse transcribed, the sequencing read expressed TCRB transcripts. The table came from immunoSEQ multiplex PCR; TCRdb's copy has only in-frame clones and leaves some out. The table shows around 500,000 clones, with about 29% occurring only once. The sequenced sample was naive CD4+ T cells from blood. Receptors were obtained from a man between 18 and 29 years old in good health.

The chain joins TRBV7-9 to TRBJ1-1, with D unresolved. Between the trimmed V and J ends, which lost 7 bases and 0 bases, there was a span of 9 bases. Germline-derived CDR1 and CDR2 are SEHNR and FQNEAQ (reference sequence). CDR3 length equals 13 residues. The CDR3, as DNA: TGTGCCAGCACCTTGGGTATGAACACTGAAGCTTTCTTT. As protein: CASTLGMNTEAFF. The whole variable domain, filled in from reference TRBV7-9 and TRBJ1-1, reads DTGVSQNPRHKITKRGQNVTFRCDPISEHNRLYWYRQTLGQGPEFLTYFQNEAQLEKSRLLSDRFSAERPKGSFSTLEIQRTEQGDSAMYLCASTLGMNTEAFFGQGTRLTVV.

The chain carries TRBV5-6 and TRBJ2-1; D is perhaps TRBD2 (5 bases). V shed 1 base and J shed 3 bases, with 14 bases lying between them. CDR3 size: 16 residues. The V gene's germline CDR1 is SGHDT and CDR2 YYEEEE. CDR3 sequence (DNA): TGTGCCAGCAGCTTGTTTCCGGAGCGGATCTACAATGAGCAGTTCTTC. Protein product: CASSLFPERIYNEQFF. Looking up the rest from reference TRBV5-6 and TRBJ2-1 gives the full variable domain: DAGVTQSPTHLIKTRGQQVTLRCSPKSGHDTVSWYQQALGQGPQFIFQYYEEEERQRGNFPDRFSGHQFPNYSSELNVNALLLGDSALYLCASSLFPERIYNEQFFGPGTRLTVL.